What follows is one T cell receptor beta chain and its context. The antigen this receptor binds is unknown. One base away there is no much larger clone; base qualities are not given. The donors were around 39 Caucasian individuals from Russia, aged roughly 6 to 100 years, who were systemically healthy. Ten milliliters of peripheral blood were drawn from each donor into EDTA-treated Vacutainer tubes. Ficoll-Paque density-gradient centrifugation was used to isolate PBMCs, with at least 6.5 million per sample. Trizol reagent was used to extract total RNA from the PBMCs, yielding at least 6 micrograms per sample. For every donor, flow cytometry on a PBMC aliquot measured the percentage of naive CD45RAhigh/CD27high T cells. The library was obtained by 5' RACE. Instrument on record: Illumina HiSeq 2500. The second PCR ran for roughly 7 to 12 cycles and used a J-beta primer mix along with a sample-barcoded 5' primer. A unique molecular identifier was introduced onto each TCR beta cDNA molecule by a template-switch 5' adaptor carrying 12 random nucleotides. At least 2.5 million CDR3-containing paired-end reads were obtained from each sample. The Mint cDNA synthesis kit, primed by a TRBC-specific oligonucleotide, was used to synthesize first-strand cDNA from all RNA. After uracil-DNA glycosylase treatment, a first 18-cycle PCR used universal primers M1SS and BC2_uni_R on all cDNA. As for the original processing: For normalization, 1 million high-quality reads were randomly selected from each sample, with every read carrying a distinct molecular identifier. Instead of being binned into consensus sequences, reads with shared molecular identifiers were discarded. MiTCR, set to a Q25 quality threshold and the strictest error-elimination algorithm, was used for CDR3 identification, clonotype clustering and error correction. A nonparametric unseen species model with Euler transformation was used to estimate a lower bound on total TCR beta diversity. TCRdb cleaned the public reads at Q25 with fastp, built clones with MiXCR and kept in-frame beta chains. Rows are combined by CDR3 protein, so each entry shows the most common genes and DNA. These V and J calls are TCRdb output, not the study's own analysis. This sample lists about 1.8 million distinct CDR3 sequences; 49% were detected once. The leading ten clones occupy more than 2% of the sample.

This sample is part of a study of blood T cells in healthy people across ages (dated by TCRdb to 2014 to 2015). About the investigation overall: In model experiments, roughly one uniquely barcoded TCR beta cDNA molecule per two T cells was captured by template switching. The donors were split into four age groups: young (average roughly 15 years), middle-aged (about 40), aged (over 55) and long-lived (roughly 80). Using the same blood draw, the study looked at two additional independent replicas of 1 million unique cDNA reads for two donors, one aged 18 to 30 and the other aged 80 or older. Donors of different ages were randomly distributed across sequencing lanes to avoid experimental bias. To track age-related changes in TCR beta repertoire diversity, the study relied on deep sequencing normalized with unique cDNA molecular identifiers. Results and caveats for the whole study, not just this receptor: The CMV infection status of donors was not known, potentially confounding age-related changes in expanded clonotypes. Estimates of total diversity from one million sequenced T cells were regarded as lower bounds and underestimates. The long-lived group showed more naive CD4+ T cells, fewer expanded clones and increased TCR diversity than the aged group, suggesting age selection. There was a strong correlation between observed TCR beta diversity and the percentage of naive T cells measured by flow cytometry. Conclusive comparison of naive and antigen-experienced compartments was prevented by the profiling of bulk unsorted PBMCs. Observed TCR beta diversity per million T cells fell roughly linearly with age, and a significant reduction was already apparent by age around 40.

V is trimmed back by 5 bases and J by 4 bases, and the junction contains 8 bases that no gene match accounts for. Taken from cysteine to phenylalanine, the CDR3 has 15 residues. The only DNA kept is the CDR3, 45 bases in frame from the first base. Based on the germline V gene (reference sequence), the CDR1 and CDR2 sequences are DFQATT and SNEGSKA. Specimen: blood. The receptor was derived from a woman between 40 and 50 years old in good health. The receptor chain draws on TRBV20-1 and TRBJ2-1; TRBD2 agrees with 10 junctional bases. The bases are TGCAGTGCTCCCATAGCGGGGGGCCCTTACAATGAGCAGTTCTTC. This yields the protein CSAPIAGGPYNEQFF.